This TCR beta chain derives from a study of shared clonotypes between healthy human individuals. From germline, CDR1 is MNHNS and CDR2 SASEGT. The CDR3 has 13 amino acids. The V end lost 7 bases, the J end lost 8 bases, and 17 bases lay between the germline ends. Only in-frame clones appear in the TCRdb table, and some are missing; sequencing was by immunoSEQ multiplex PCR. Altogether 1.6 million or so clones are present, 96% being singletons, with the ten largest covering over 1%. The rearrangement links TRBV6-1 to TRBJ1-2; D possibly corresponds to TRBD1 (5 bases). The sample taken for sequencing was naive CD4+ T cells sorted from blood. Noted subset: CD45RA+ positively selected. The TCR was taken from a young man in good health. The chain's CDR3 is CASTQRGSRGYTF. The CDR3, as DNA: TGTGCCAGCACCCAACGGGGGAGTCGCGGCTACACCTTC.